This T cell receptor (beta chain) was documented in a study of blood T cell repertoires in COVID-19. Assay: immunoSEQ multiplex PCR; the TCRdb copy retains only in-frame clones and omits some. The table records about 45,000 clones, approximately 87% of them present only once. The sequence derives from a human donor in a cohort sampled during active COVID-19. The sample comprised peripheral blood.

CDR3 nucleotide sequence: TGCGCCAGCAGTCATTCAGGGGGCGAGAAGGAAGAGACCCAGTACTTC. It translates to CASSHSGGEKEETQYF. The chain carries TRBV4-1 and TRBJ2-5; 8 nucleotides agree with TRBD1. The CDR3 is made up of 16 amino acids. Germline CDR1 MGHRA, CDR2 YSYEKL. Trimming took 6 bases from V and 3 from J; bases not matched to a gene: 12.